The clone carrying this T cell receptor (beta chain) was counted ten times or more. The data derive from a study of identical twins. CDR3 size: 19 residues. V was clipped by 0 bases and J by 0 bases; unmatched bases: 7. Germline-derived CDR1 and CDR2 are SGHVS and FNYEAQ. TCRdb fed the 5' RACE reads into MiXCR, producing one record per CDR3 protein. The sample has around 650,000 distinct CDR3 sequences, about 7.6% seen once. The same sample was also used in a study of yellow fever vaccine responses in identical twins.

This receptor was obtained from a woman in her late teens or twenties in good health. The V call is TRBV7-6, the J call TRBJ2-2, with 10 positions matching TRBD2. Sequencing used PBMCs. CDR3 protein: CASSLAWLAGAANTGELFF. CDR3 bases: TGTGCCAGCAGCTTAGCGTGGCTAGCGGGGGCCGCGAACACCGGGGAGCTGTTTTTT.